Each of the 25 T cell receptor beta chains below was sequenced from the same sample in a study of blood T cell repertoires in COVID-19. Repertoires were generated with immunoSEQ multiplex PCR, while TCRdb's copy carries only in-frame clones and drops some. The repertoire holds a few hundred thousand clones, with about 86% as singletons. Sequencing was performed on peripheral blood. The receptors derive from a man older than 75 with acute or convalescent COVID-19.

The rearrangement joins TRBV2 to TRBJ1-2; D is perhaps TRBD1 (6 bases). The CDR3 covers 13 residues. CDR1 SNHLY and CDR2 FYNNEI come from the germline V gene. The V end was cut by 4 bases, the J end by 8 bases, with 14 bases between. DNA of the CDR3: TGTGCCAGCAGTGGGGACAAAGGCCACGGCTACACCTTC. It specifies CASSGDKGHGYTF.

The chain is built from TRBV11-2 and TRBJ1-4, with 10 bases fitting TRBD1. Germline V lookup: CDR1 SGHAT, CDR2 FQNNGV. V lost 5 bases and J lost 4; bases outside the gene matches: 7. The CDR3 totals 16 residues. The CDR3 spells CASSTGQGLVNEKLFF. DNA for the CDR3: TGTGCCAGCAGCACGGGACAGGGGCTAGTTAATGAAAAACTGTTTTTT.

V gene TRBV6-2 or TRBV6-3 combines with J gene TRBJ1-4; TRBD1 agrees at 7 bases. The trim removed 5 bases at V and 3 bases at J, leaving 9 bases unmatched. The CDR3 is 16 amino acids. In germline, CDR1 is MNHEY, CDR2 SVGEGT. CDR3: CASSRGRQGANEKLFF. CDR3 in DNA: TGTGCCAGCAGTCGGGGGCGACAGGGAGCTAATGAAAAACTGTTTTTT.

The V gene is TRBV29-1, the J gene TRBJ2-7; tentatively, D is TRBD1 (6 bases). This CDR3 comprises 12 residues. Trimming took off 8 bases at V and 3 bases at J, with 14 bases between the two ends. Germline CDR1 SQVTM, CDR2 ANQGSEA. The CDR3 spells CSTRQDNYEQYF. CDR3 in DNA: TGCAGCACTCGACAGGACAACTACGAGCAGTACTTC.

The J gene is TRBJ1-5, the V gene TRBV28; 10 bases line up with TRBD1. The germline V gene encodes CDR1 MDHEN and CDR2 SYDVKM. V dropped 6 bases and J dropped 7; count of bases not matched to a gene: 9. The CDR3 covers 15 residues. CDR3 sequence reads: CASSTTGGAYQPQHF. The CDR3 DNA sequence: TGTGCCAGCAGCACGACAGGGGGCGCTTACCAGCCCCAGCATTTT.

The chain employs TRBV7-6 and TRBJ1-5; D remains ambiguous. There are 14 residues in the CDR3. V lost 5 bases and J 3 bases, leaving 11 bases between the germline ends. CDR1 and CDR2 from the germline V gene are SGHVS and FNYEAQ. As DNA, the CDR3 is TGTGCCAGCAGCCCTCCGGGGAACAATCAGCCCCAGCATTTT. Translated, it gives CASSPPGNNQPQHF.

The genes are TRBV12-3 or TRBV12-4 and TRBJ1-6; D uncertain. The CDR3 covers 12 residues. V was pared by 4 bases and J by 8 bases, with 6 bases between. CDR3 loop: CASSSIYSPLHF. In DNA, the CDR3 is TGTGCCAGCAGTTCCATTTATTCACCCCTCCACTTT.

This chain links TRBV7-3 with TRBJ2-3; D is undetermined. This CDR3 region has 15 residues. V shed 2 bases and J shed 0 bases, with 9 bases lying between them. The germline V gene encodes CDR1 SGHTA and CDR2 FQGTGA. CDR3 nucleotides: TGTGCCAGCAGCTTAGCAGGCTCGAGCACAGATACGCAGTATTTT. It specifies CASSLAGSSTDTQYF.

V gene TRBV3-1 (or the pseudogene TRBV3-2) combines with J gene TRBJ1-2; 9 bases map to TRBD1. CDR1 and CDR2 (germline): LGHDT, YNNKEL (reference sequence). CDR3 length equals 17 residues. Germline trimming cut 3 bases from V and 5 bases from J; bases unmatched to any gene: 13. The CDR3 reads CASSHKGQGMGWYGYTF. DNA for the CDR3: TGTGCCAGCAGCCATAAGGGACAGGGAATGGGTTGGTATGGCTACACCTTC.

This chain joins TRBV5-1 and TRBJ2-2; tentatively, D is TRBD1 (6 bases). In germline, CDR1 is SGHRS, CDR2 YFSETQ. The V end lost 0 bases, the J end lost 1 base, and 10 bases lay between the germline ends. The CDR3 has 16 amino acids. CDR3 nucleotide sequence: TGCGCCAGCAGCTTGGACCCAGGGGTGAACACCGGGGAGCTGTTTTTT. It yields the protein CASSLDPGVNTGELFF. The variable domain in full, completed from reference TRBV5-1 and TRBJ2-2, reads KAGVTQTPRYLIKTRGQQVTLSCSPISGHRSVSWYQQTPGQGLQFLFEYFSETQRNKGNFPGRFSGRQFSNSRSEMNVSTLELGDSALYLCASSLDPGVNTGELFFGEGSRLTVL.

The V call is TRBV11-2, the J call TRBJ2-3, with 10 bases matching TRBD1. This CDR3 region has 16 residues. With 5 bases clipped from V and 2 bases from J, the junction kept 7 bases outside the gene matches. The germline V gene encodes CDR1 SGHAT and CDR2 FQNNGV. The chain's CDR3 is CASSLRGQGFTDTQYF. The CDR3 DNA reads as TGTGCCAGCAGCCTAAGGGGACAGGGGTTCACAGATACGCAGTATTTT.

This clone showed up just a few times. The V call is TRBV2, the J call TRBJ1-4; 8 bases are shared with TRBD1. This CDR3 is built from 15 residues. Germline loops: CDR1 SNHLY, CDR2 FYNNEI. Trimming at V came to 6 bases and at J to 3 bases, leaving 6 bases not matched to a gene. The DNA of the CDR3 is TGTGCCAGCAGCTACCAGGGGGCGCCTAATGAAAAACTGTTTTTT. It yields the protein CASSYQGAPNEKLFF.

The chain employs TRBV7-6 and TRBJ1-1, with D tentatively TRBD1 (5 bases). The CDR3 totals 16 residues. Germline V gene data show CDR1 as SGHVS and CDR2 as FNYEAQ. Trimming removed 1 base from V and 0 bases from J, with 12 bases in between. CDR3 DNA sequence: TGTGCCAGCAGCTTAGGTGACAGTCTAATGAACACTGAAGCTTTCTTT. This gives the protein CASSLGDSLMNTEAFF.

The chain uses TRBV12-3 or TRBV12-4 and TRBJ1-1, with 8 bases identical to TRBD1. Germline trimming cut 2 bases from V and 8 bases from J; bases unmatched to any gene: 4. The CDR3 totals 13 residues. CDR3 region: CASSLTGGREAFF. The CDR3 DNA sequence: TGTGCCAGCAGTTTAACAGGGGGTAGGGAAGCTTTCTTT.

This rearrangement joins TRBV27 to TRBJ1-6; D possibly corresponds to TRBD1 (6 bases). Germline lookup yields CDR1 MNHEY and CDR2 SMNVEV (reference sequence). V gave up 1 base and J gave up 8 bases, with 21 bases separating them. The CDR3 has 18 amino acids. The CDR3 nucleotides are TGTGCCAGCAGTTTATGGGGCAGGGCCGCGGACAGAGATTCACCCCTCCACTTT. This encodes CASSLWGRAADRDSPLHF.

V and J are TRBV19 and TRBJ2-3; D may be TRBD2 (6 bases). V was pared by 5 bases and J by 5 bases, with 11 bases between. The V gene's germline CDR1 is LNHDA and CDR2 SQIVND (reference sequence). The CDR3 is made up of 13 amino acids. CDR3 coding DNA: TGTGCCAGTAGTCGGGACTCAGAAGATACGCAGTATTTT. As protein: CASSRDSEDTQYF.

The chain joins TRBV14 to TRBJ2-7; no reliable D call. CDR1 and CDR2 (germline): SGHDN, FVKESK. The V and J ends lost 0 bases and 6 bases respectively, with 15 bases between them. This CDR3 comprises 15 residues. The CDR3 loop reads CASSQERLRLGEQYF. In nucleotides, the CDR3 is TGTGCCAGCAGCCAAGAAAGGCTCCGACTGGGCGAGCAGTACTTC.

CDR3 region: CASSSDRGRNEKLFF. CDR3 coding DNA: TGTGCCAGCTCAAGTGACAGGGGGCGAAATGAAAAACTGTTTTTT. This chain links TRBV18 with TRBJ1-4; 10 nucleotides line up with TRBD1. CDR1 is KGHSH and CDR2 is LQKENI in the germline V gene. J lost 5 bases, V lost 5 bases, and 5 bases had no gene match. The CDR3 sequence is 15 residues long.

The chain couples TRBV6-2 or TRBV6-3 to TRBJ1-5; 8 nucleotides match TRBD1. CDR3 length: 20 amino acids. The germline V gene encodes CDR1 MNHEY and CDR2 SVGEGT. V shed 4 bases and J 0 bases; nucleotides not matched to a gene: 17. In DNA, the CDR3 is TGTGCCAGCAGTTTATCACTCCGCTGGACAGGGAGCCTTAGCAATCAGCCCCAGCATTTT. This encodes CASSLSLRWTGSLSNQPQHF.

The chain links TRBV20-1 to TRBJ2-7; 7 nucleotides line up with TRBD2. V dropped 5 bases and J dropped 3; count of bases not matched to a gene: 1. The CDR3 length is 11 residues. Germline CDR1 is DFQATT and CDR2 is SNEGSKA (reference sequence). CDR3 residues: CSAGGGYEQYF. The CDR3 coding sequence is TGCAGTGCTGGGGGGGGCTACGAGCAGTACTTC.

The J gene is TRBJ2-3, the V gene TRBV3-1 (or the pseudogene TRBV3-2), with 7 positions matching TRBD2. V was pared by 4 bases and J by 4 bases, with 5 bases of the junction left unmatched. CDR1 LGHDT and CDR2 YNNKEL come from the germline V gene (reference sequence). The CDR3 contains 14 residues. The CDR3 DNA follows: TGTGCCAGCAGCCCACCCGGACTAGCAGATACGCAGTATTTT. Protein product: CASSPPGLADTQYF.

This clone was observed a single time. The J gene is TRBJ2-7, the V gene TRBV6-5, with D possibly TRBD1 on 6 matching bases. CDR3 size: 14 residues. V lost 8 bases to trimming and J lost 9 bases, with 23 bases between them. CDR1 MNHEY and CDR2 SVGAGI come from the germline V gene. The CDR3 loop is CASGQHLRQEGQYF. Here the CDR3 DNA reads TGTGCCAGCGGTCAACATCTTAGACAGGAAGGGCAGTACTTC.

The chain couples TRBV7-2 to TRBJ1-6; no clear D gene. Germline CDR1 and CDR2: SGHTA and FQGNSA. The CDR3 has 15 residues. V was cut by 1 base and J by 5 bases, with 9 bases left in between. The CDR3 region is CASSLDPGNNSPLHF. In DNA form, the CDR3 reads TGTGCCAGCAGCTTAGACCCAGGAAATAATTCACCCCTCCACTTT.

The chain joins TRBV9 to TRBJ1-6; D uncertain. The V gene lost 7 bases and the J gene lost 0 bases, with 11 bases spanning the gap. The CDR3 has 15 amino acids. Per germline, CDR1 SGDLS and CDR2 YYNGEE. This chain's CDR3 is CASREGSSYNSPLHF. CDR3 nucleotides: TGTGCCAGCCGGGAAGGGAGCTCCTATAATTCACCCCTCCACTTT.

The chain links TRBV27 to TRBJ2-3; 8 bases map to TRBD1. Germline CDR1 is MNHEY and CDR2 is SMNVEV (reference sequence). The CDR3 runs to 15 residues. With 1 base clipped from V and 1 base from J, the junction kept 1 base outside the gene matches. For the CDR3, the DNA is TGTGCCAGCAGTTTATTGACAGGGGGCACAGATACGCAGTATTTT. Translated: CASSLLTGGTDTQYF.